This T cell receptor beta chain is from a study of shared clonotypes between healthy human individuals. The repertoire was sequenced with immunoSEQ multiplex PCR; TCRdb's copy has only in-frame clones and lacks some. The table lists 530,000 or so clones, nearly 80% of them singletons. Recent vaccinations or acute infections were absent in the healthy HIV-negative adult donors. V was clipped by 5 bases and J by 7 bases, with 15 bases between them. The CDR3 loop spans 13 amino acids. Looked up from germline, CDR1 is MDHEN and CDR2 is SYDVKM. The clonotype originates from a middle-aged woman in good health. Some clones in this sample may be carry-over from other donors' samples. V gene TRBV28 combines with J gene TRBJ2-7, with a weak D call TRBD2 (6 bases). Sample: PBMCs. The DNA of the CDR3 is TGTGCCAGCAGTCCGAGCGGGCCTCGGGAGCAGTACTTC. It specifies CASSPSGPREQYF.